The 31 T cell receptor beta chains listed next were all sequenced from one sample in a study of T cells of healthy individuals (dated by TCRdb to between 2017 and 2018). The method was 5' RACE. These reads were obtained on an Illumina MiSeq. In-frame beta chains were kept once TCRdb had trimmed the public reads at Q25 with fastp and called clones with MiXCR. Merged by CDR3 protein, the rows form single entries marked with the most common genes and DNA. The sample has 95,000 to 100,000 distinct CDR3 sequences on record, about 16% of them singletons. Together, the top ten hold 6.2% of the sample. All receptors derive from a human donor in good health.

This clonotype has only a few counts. The chain couples TRBV7-6 to TRBJ1-4; the D gene is possibly TRBD1 (6 bases). The V and J ends lost 5 bases and 5 bases respectively, with 9 bases between them. The germline CDR1 and CDR2 sequences are SGHVS and FNYEAQ. The CDR3 contains 13 residues. The CDR3 loop is CASSPGANEKLFF. The CDR3, as DNA: TGTGCCAGCAGCCCGGGGGCCAATGAAAAACTGTTTTTT.

This clonotype was detected a few times. The genes are TRBV11-2 and TRBJ2-6, with D perhaps matching TRBD2 (6 bases). The germline V and J ends were trimmed by 5 bases and 1 base, with 12 bases remaining between them. This CDR3 comprises 16 residues. CDR1 is SGHAT, CDR2 FQNNGV, per germline. The CDR3 DNA follows: TGTGCCAGCAGCCCGGTCGGACTATCTGGGGCCAACGTCCTGACTTTC. Translation gives CASSPVGLSGANVLTF.

The J gene is TRBJ2-7, the V gene TRBV10-3, with no clear D. Germline V gene sequence: CDR1 ENHRY, CDR2 SYGVKD. Trimming took 3 bases from V and 5 from J, leaving 14 bases between them. The CDR3 length is 14 residues. CDR3 DNA sequence: TGTGCCATCAGTGACCCCGATAGTGGTAACGAGCAGTACTTC. Its translation: CAISDPDSGNEQYF.

In this sample, this clonotype turned up a few times. The gene calls are TRBV28 and TRBJ1-1, with 7 nucleotides matching TRBD1. The germline CDR1 and CDR2 sequences are MDHEN and SYDVKM. The CDR3 has 15 amino acids. The V and J ends lost 7 bases and 3 bases, in that order; junction bases with no gene match: 11. The CDR3 nucleotides read TGTGCCAGCACGACCCCCGCAGGACAGGACACTGAAGCTTTCTTT. The encoded protein is CASTTPAGQDTEAFF.

This chain connects TRBV28 to TRBJ1-2, with D perhaps TRBD1 (5 bases). The ends were cut back, 6 bases at V and 5 bases at J, with 22 bases in the middle. Germline V gives CDR1 MDHEN, CDR2 SYDVKM. CDR3 size: 16 residues. The CDR3, as DNA: TGTGCCAGCAGGCAAACAGGAGATATCCAAGCATATGGCTACACCTTC. Protein sequence: CASRQTGDIQAYGYTF.

This clonotype was recorded at least ten times. This chain connects TRBV4-3 to TRBJ2-1, with TRBD2 matching 9 bases. Germline CDR1 LGHNA, CDR2 YSLEER. The CDR3 consists of 17 residues. V was pared by 1 base and J by 3 bases, with 7 bases of the junction left unmatched. The CDR3 protein is CASSQVYAGGGYNEQFF. Written as DNA, the CDR3 is TGCGCCAGCAGCCAAGTGTACGCGGGAGGGGGCTACAATGAGCAGTTCTTC.

The sample holds a few counts of this clonotype. The V and J genes are TRBV23-1 and TRBJ2-7; D is undetermined. TRBV23-1 is known as an ORF, though its function is uncertain. The CDR3 covers 11 residues. Trimming left V 11 bases short and J 3 bases short, with 11 bases between. The CDR3 bases are TGCGCCCGGCGACTGATCTACGAGCAGTACTTC. Its translation is CARRLIYEQYF.

The chain combines TRBV7-2 with TRBJ2-7, with TRBD1 identical over 7 bases. The CDR3 loop spans 15 amino acids. Germline CDR1 and CDR2: SGHTA and FQGNSA. The trim removed 5 bases at V and 3 bases at J, leaving 10 bases unmatched. The CDR3 nucleotides read TGTGCCAGCAGCCCAAAACAGGGGACCTACTACGAGCAGTACTTC. Amino acid sequence: CASSPKQGTYYEQYF.

The gene calls are TRBV7-9 and TRBJ2-7; D unclear. The length of the CDR3 is 15 residues. Germline CDR1 and CDR2: SEHNR and FQNEAQ (reference sequence). V shed 1 base and J shed 3 bases, with 13 bases lying between them. The CDR3 DNA sequence: TGTGCCAGCAGCTTAGGTTCCGGGCGCCGCTACGAGCAGTACTTC. This encodes CASSLGSGRRYEQYF.

The table lists this clonotype with many counts. This chain joins TRBV28 and TRBJ2-2; no reliable D call. This CDR3 is 13 amino acids long. With 8 bases removed from V and 0 bases from J, the gap between germline ends came to 7 bases. CDR1 is MDHEN, CDR2 SYDVKM, per germline. CDR3 in amino acids: CASPDPNTGELFF. In DNA, the CDR3 is TGTGCCAGCCCCGACCCGAACACCGGGGAGCTGTTTTTT.

This chain connects TRBV27 to TRBJ2-7, with D perhaps matching TRBD2 (6 bases). The CDR3 has 14 residues. The V gene's germline CDR1 is MNHEY and CDR2 SMNVEV (reference sequence). Trimming pared 5 bases from V and 6 bases from J, leaving 17 bases between. Written as DNA, the CDR3 is TGTGCCAGCAGTCCTGGGACTCTGACGGGCGAGCAGTACTTC. Protein: CASSPGTLTGEQYF.

This clonotype was picked up a small number of times. The chain carries TRBV7-2 and TRBJ2-2; perhaps D is TRBD1 or TRBD2 (5 bases each). The CDR3 length is 15 residues. Germline CDR1 SGHTA, CDR2 FQGNSA. The V end was cut by 3 bases, the J end by 4 bases, with 12 bases between. CDR3 coding DNA: TGTGCCAGCAGCTTGGGACCCCCCGGCACCGGGGAGCTGTTTTTT. Translation gives CASSLGPPGTGELFF.

The chain couples TRBV12-3 or TRBV12-4 to TRBJ2-1, with TRBD2 identical over 15 bases. V was pared by 6 bases and J by 10 bases, with 7 bases of the junction left unmatched. The CDR3 consists of 15 residues. The CDR3 sequence is CASSRTSGGAGEQFF. The CDR3 nucleotides read TGTGCCAGCAGCCGGACTAGCGGGGGGGCAGGGGAGCAGTTCTTC.

This clonotype was seen many times. The V call is TRBV20-1, the J call TRBJ1-2, with 10 bases identical to TRBD1. V shed 4 bases and J 8 bases; nucleotides not matched to a gene: 10. CDR1 DFQATT and CDR2 SNEGSKA come from the germline V gene (reference sequence). The CDR3 sequence is 14 residues long. CDR3 DNA: TGCAGTGCTACCTACCAGACAGGGGGCGACGGCTACACCTTC. Protein product: CSATYQTGGDGYTF.

This clonotype was recorded many times. V and J are TRBV29-1 and TRBJ2-3, with D perhaps matching TRBD1 (6 bases). With 5 bases removed from V and 5 bases from J, the gap between germline ends came to 17 bases. This CDR3 comprises 14 residues. The germline CDR1 and CDR2 sequences are SQVTM and ANQGSEA. The CDR3 here is CSVTPGQGQDTQYF. The CDR3 DNA reads as TGCAGCGTTACCCCCGGCCAGGGGCAAGATACGCAGTATTTT.

CDR3 in amino acids: CAISLPGLLHNEQFF. The CDR3 nucleotides are TGTGCCATCAGTTTACCGGGACTTCTTCACAATGAGCAGTTCTTC. The chain links TRBV10-3 to TRBJ2-1, with D possibly TRBD2 on 6 matching bases. The V end lost 5 bases, the J end lost 5 bases, and 16 bases lay between the germline ends. The CDR3 contains 15 residues. The germline CDR1 and CDR2 sequences are ENHRY and SYGVKD.

This clonotype was picked up a small number of times. The chain is built from TRBV7-2 and TRBJ1-1, with no clear D. Germline lookup yields CDR1 SGHTA and CDR2 FQGNSA. Trimming removed 4 bases at V and 1 base at J, with 10 bases between. The length of the CDR3 is 14 residues. This CDR3 reads CASSYDPPNTEAFF. The CDR3, as DNA: TGTGCCAGCAGCTATGACCCACCGAACACTGAAGCTTTCTTT.

This clonotype was observed a handful of times. The chain links TRBV5-1 to TRBJ2-7; 7 bases are a match to TRBD2. V dropped 4 bases and J dropped 0; count of bases not matched to a gene: 10. The CDR3 is 16 residues long. CDR1 SGHRS and CDR2 YFSETQ come from the germline V gene. CDR3 DNA: TGCGCCAGCAGCGCAGTTGGGCGGGAGCCCTCCTACGAGCAGTACTTC. This encodes CASSAVGREPSYEQYF.

This clonotype came up many times. The J gene is TRBJ2-3, the V gene TRBV4-1; 10 bases are shared with TRBD1. The CDR3 has 15 amino acids. After removal of 1 base from V and 6 bases from J, the junction contained 4 bases not matched to a gene. The germline V gene encodes CDR1 MGHRA and CDR2 YSYEKL. The CDR3 protein is CASSQGQGAPDTQYF. Here the CDR3 DNA reads TGCGCCAGCAGCCAAGGACAGGGGGCGCCTGATACGCAGTATTTT.

The chain links TRBV12-3 or TRBV12-4 to TRBJ2-1, with TRBD2 identical over 11 bases. J gave up 9 bases and V 2 bases, and 21 bases lay outside the gene matches. This CDR3 has 20 residues. The CDR3 DNA is TGTGCCAGCAGTTTATTACGCCTAGCGCCTAGCGGGGGGACTCTAGTTGAGCAGTTCTTC. Translated, it gives CASSLLRLAPSGGTLVEQFF.

This clonotype has more than one count but fewer than ten. The chain recombines TRBV28 with TRBJ2-7, with TRBD1 matching over 10 bases. Germline CDR1 MDHEN, CDR2 SYDVKM. V shed 5 bases, J shed 6 bases, and the junction held 10 bases outside the gene matches. CDR3 size: 15 residues. The CDR3 nucleotides are TGTGCCAGCAGTCAGAACCGGGACAGGGGAGCCGAGCAGTACTTC. Its translation is CASSQNRDRGAEQYF.

Here the CDR3 DNA reads TGTGCCATCAGTGAGATGGGGAACGAGCAGTACTTC. Protein: CAISEMGNEQYF. The chain links TRBV10-3 to TRBJ2-7; D unresolved. This CDR3 comprises 12 residues. The V and J ends lost 2 bases and 5 bases respectively, with 7 bases between them. Per the germline V gene, CDR1 is ENHRY and CDR2 is SYGVKD.

This clonotype was seen many times. The chain is built from TRBV6-6 and TRBJ1-3, with unresolved D. Germline V gene data show CDR1 as MNHNY and CDR2 as SVGAGI (reference sequence). The CDR3 consists of 14 residues. V lost 2 bases to trimming and J lost 2 bases, with 7 bases between them. The CDR3 loop is CASSYLAAGNTIYF. The DNA of the CDR3 is TGTGCCAGCAGTTACCTGGCCGCTGGAAACACCATATATTTT.

This clonotype was seen a handful of times. The genes are TRBV4-1 and TRBJ1-2; 9 positions match TRBD1. The CDR3 runs to 15 residues. Germline V gene lookup returns CDR1 MGHRA and CDR2 YSYEKL. J gave up 5 bases and V 2 bases, and 6 bases lay outside the gene matches. CDR3: CASSQYHGTGYGYTF. In DNA, the CDR3 is TGCGCCAGCAGCCAATATCACGGGACAGGGTATGGCTACACCTTC.

The gene calls are TRBV18 and TRBJ2-5; D not certain. Germline V gives CDR1 KGHSH, CDR2 LQKENI. Between the trimmed V and J ends, which lost 3 bases and 3 bases, there was a span of 5 bases. There are 12 residues in the CDR3. The CDR3 spells CASSPFEETQYF. The CDR3, as DNA: TGTGCCAGCTCACCTTTTGAAGAGACCCAGTACTTC.

Ten or more counts support this clonotype. The chain is built from TRBV12-3 or TRBV12-4 and TRBJ1-6; the D is unclear. CDR3 length equals 12 residues. V was shortened by 2 bases and J by 10 bases, with 6 bases between the two germline ends. CDR3 nucleotides: TGTGCCAGCAGTTTATTAGCCTCACCCCTCCACTTT. Protein sequence: CASSLLASPLHF.

The gene calls are TRBV2 and TRBJ2-1; D gene unclear. CDR1 and CDR2 (germline): SNHLY, FYNNEI. The CDR3 contains 11 residues. Trimming left V 7 bases short and J 3 bases short, with 4 bases between. In DNA, the CDR3 is TGTGCCAGCAAGGACTACAATGAGCAGTTCTTC. Encoded protein: CASKDYNEQFF.

This clonotype showed up just a few times. This chain joins TRBV29-1 and TRBJ2-7; D is unclear. The CDR3 is 10 residues long. The V end was cut by 5 bases, the J end by 7 bases, with 9 bases between. CDR1 and CDR2 from the germline V gene are SQVTM and ANQGSEA. CDR3 DNA: TGCAGCGTTCAGGTGGGGGAGCAGTACTTC. It specifies CSVQVGEQYF.

CDR3 nucleotides: TGTGCCAGTAGTCCTTCCGGGACAGTTTCACCCCTCCACTTT. It encodes CASSPSGTVSPLHF. This rearrangement joins TRBV19 to TRBJ1-6, with TRBD1 identical over 7 bases. The CDR3 has 14 residues. V gave up 5 bases and J gave up 9 bases; unmatched junction bases: 7. CDR1 and CDR2 from the germline V gene are LNHDA and SQIVND (reference sequence).

V and J are TRBV24-1 and TRBJ1-2; D possibly corresponds to TRBD1 (6 bases). The V gene lost 3 bases and the J gene lost 6 bases, with 13 bases spanning the gap. This CDR3 contains 14 residues. Per the germline V gene, CDR1 is KGHDR and CDR2 is SFDVKD. The CDR3, as DNA: TGTGCCACCAGTGATAGGAGGGGACACCATGGCTACACCTTC. Amino acids: CATSDRRGHHGYTF.

The chain joins TRBV4-1 to TRBJ2-3; unclear D gene. V lost 1 base to trimming and J lost 11 bases, with 10 bases between them. CDR1 is MGHRA and CDR2 is YSYEKL in the germline V gene. CDR3 length equals 12 residues. The CDR3 DNA reads as TGCGCCAGCAGCCAAGGGGGTAGAAAGCAGTATTTT. This codes for CASSQGGRKQYF.